This T cell receptor (beta chain) emerged from a study of Ad26.COV2.S vaccination and SARS-CoV-2 variants. The V and J ends lost 6 bases and 5 bases respectively, with 9 bases between them. The CDR3 runs to 12 residues. Germline V gene data show CDR1 as MNHEY and CDR2 as SVGAGI. Method: immunoSEQ multiplex PCR; TCRdb's copy keeps in-frame clones and lacks some. The data hold just over 350,000 clones, with about 92% observed a single time. For this clone: Its antigen is unidentified.

Study observations and caveats: Vaccinated and placebo-treated recipients had similar non-spike TCR breadth. In vaccinated individuals, spike-specific CD8+ and CD4+ T cell responses reportedly displayed substantial breadth. Those who received the vaccine showed greater spike-specific TCR breadth than those given placebo.

This receptor was obtained from a human donor who had recovered from COVID-19. The chain combines TRBV6-5 with TRBJ2-3; no firm D call. The material was peripheral blood, obtained after recovery from COVID-19. This CDR3 reads CASSDPGDTQYF. The DNA of the CDR3 is TGTGCCAGCAGCGACCCGGGAGATACGCAGTATTTT.